This T cell receptor (beta chain) comes out of a study of tumor and adjacent non-tumor tissue in lung cancer. For the study at large: The patients, roughly 10 men and a few women, were roughly 31 to 80 with stage I to III disease. General observations from the study: Tumor repertoires had a smaller top 100 clone share than normal lung.

Three rounds of nested PCR, following a modified ARM-PCR protocol, produced the TCRbeta library. TCRdb passed the multiplex PCR reads through MiXCR, listing each CDR3 protein once. The sample holds about 75,000 distinct CDR3 sequences, over 70% seen once. With respect to this clonotype: The antigen remains undetermined. The junction departs from germline at one end; a sequencing error may be responsible.

No cell sorting was done before RNA was extracted from the tissue. Chemotherapy-naive patients with new lung cancer underwent thoracic surgery in China, August–late 2014. CDR1 SGHAT and CDR2 FQNNGV come from the germline V gene. CDR3 length equals 14 residues. Sequencing was carried out using lung tumor tissue. The receptor was derived from a woman in her 50s with non-small cell lung cancer. The V gene is TRBV11-2, the J gene TRBJ1-6; 8 nucleotides agree with TRBD1. The CDR3 DNA follows: TGTGCAGGCAGCTTAGACAGGGGTAATTCACTCCTCCACTTT. Translated: CAGSLDRGNSLLHF.